The following is a T cell receptor beta chain sequence with its context. The antigen is unknown. The entry originates in a study of cytomegalovirus exposure and HLA in healthy donors. Study results and caveats: Most TCR sequences showed up rarely, but some public TCRs showed up in many donors. Overall, approximately 150 TCR beta chains were annotated as cytomegalovirus-associated.

Germline V gene lookup returns CDR1 LNHDA and CDR2 SQIVND (reference sequence). The trim removed 5 bases at V and 0 bases at J, leaving 8 bases unmatched. This CDR3 is built from 17 residues. This table comes from immunoSEQ multiplex PCR, and its TCRdb copy is limited to in-frame clones, with some not included. In the table there are some 240,000 clones, 83% of which are singletons. The donors were members of the validation cohort, which comprised about 120 subjects and was separate from the first cohort of 600 to 800 subjects. The genes are TRBV19 and TRBJ1-5; 9 bases fit TRBD1. The sequenced material came from PBMCs. This sequence originates from a woman between 18 and 29 years old in good health and CMV-seronegative. CDR3 loop: CASSWDRVGISNQPQHF. The CDR3 DNA sequence: TGTGCCAGTAGTTGGGACAGGGTAGGTATTAGCAATCAGCCCCAGCATTTT. The full variable domain, its missing parts supplied by reference TRBV19 and TRBJ1-5, is DGGITQSPKYLFRKEGQNVTLSCEQNLNHDAMYWYRQDPGQGLRLIYYSQIVNDFQKGDIAEGYSVSREKKESFPLTVTSAQKNPTAFYLCASSWDRVGISNQPQHFGDGTRLSIL.